Listed below are T cell receptor beta chains from one sample, sequenced in a study of cytomegalovirus exposure and HLA in healthy donors. Using immunoSEQ multiplex PCR, the repertoire was profiled, and TCRdb retains in-frame clones only, with some absent. This repertoire includes tens of thousands of clones. The specimen sequenced was PBMCs. The receptors originated from a boy aged 5 to 17 in good health and CMV-seronegative. CDR3s include the opening cysteine and the closing phenylalanine or tryptophan. A D gene is named only where the DNA matches it firmly.

V	J	D	CDR3	DNA
TRBV4-1	TRBJ1-3	-	CASSQGDTASGNTIYF	TGCGCCAGCAGCCAAGGAGACACCGCTTCTGGAAACACCATATATTTT
TRBV2	TRBJ2-7	TRBD1	CASLQTGTSYEQYF	TGTGCCAGCCTACAGACAGGGACCTCCTACGAGCAGTACTTC
TRBV6-5	TRBJ2-1	TRBD1	CASSYSRTGVFNEQFF	TGTGCCAGCAGTTACTCGAGGACAGGGGTTTTCAATGAGCAGTTCTTC
TRBV5-6	TRBJ1-1	-	CASSFYAGSPAGDTEAFF	TGTGCCAGCAGCTTCTATGCAGGATCTCCCGCGGGGGACACTGAAGCTTTCTTT
TRBV7-6	TRBJ1-5	-	CASSLDGAADQPQHF	TGTGCCAGCAGCTTAGATGGGGCGGCCGATCAGCCCCAGCATTTT
TRBV7-9	TRBJ2-6	TRBD1	CASRIARGPESGANVLTF	TGTGCCAGCAGGATAGCGAGGGGGCCCGAATCTGGGGCCAACGTCCTGACTTTC
TRBV5-4	TRBJ1-4	-	CASTKGRTNEKLFF	TGTGCCAGCACCAAGGGGAGGACTAATGAAAAACTGTTTTTT
TRBV5-1	TRBJ1-2	TRBD1	CASRGGQGHGYTF	TGCGCCAGCAGGGGCGGACAGGGCCATGGCTACACCTTC
TRBV5-6	TRBJ2-2	TRBD1	CASSLNRGTGELFF	TGTGCCAGCAGCTTAAACAGGGGTACCGGGGAGCTGTTTTTT
TRBV19	TRBJ1-1	-	CASSPSDRNTEAFF	TGTGCCAGTAGTCCCTCGGACAGGAACACTGAAGCTTTCTTT
TRBV6-4	TRBJ1-2	TRBD1	CASSAGTGDYGYTF	TGTGCCAGCAGTGCCGGGACAGGAGACTATGGCTACACCTTC
TRBV15	TRBJ2-1	TRBD1	CATSEAGTGDYNEQFF	TGTGCCACCAGCGAAGCCGGGACAGGAGACTACAATGAGCAGTTCTTC
TRBV27	TRBJ2-7	-	CASSSPQGFAYEQYF	TGTGCCAGCAGCTCCCCTCAGGGGTTTGCCTACGAGCAGTACTTC
TRBV6-6	TRBJ2-5	-	CASSYTSRDGETQYF	TGTGCCAGCAGTTACACTAGCAGGGATGGAGAGACCCAGTACTTC
TRBV7-2	TRBJ1-2	TRBD1	CASSLAPGQGF	TGTGCCAGCAGCTTAGCGCCGGGACAGGGCTTC
TRBV7-2	TRBJ1-1	-	CASRSGLGGTEAFF	TGTGCCAGCAGATCGGGCCTCGGAGGCACTGAAGCTTTCTTT
TRBV5-1	TRBJ1-1	TRBD1	CASSTITGGSVEAFF	TGCGCCAGCAGCACAATTACAGGGGGCTCGGTTGAAGCTTTCTTT
TRBV10-3	TRBJ2-3	TRBD2	CAISGGTSGSVDTQYF	TGTGCCATCAGTGGGGGGACTAGCGGGAGTGTAGATACGCAGTATTTT
TRBV19	TRBJ1-1	-	CASSSGAGYTEAFF	TGTGCCAGTAGTTCCGGAGCGGGGTACACTGAAGCTTTCTTT
TRBV27	TRBJ2-5	-	CASSSWDLGGETQYF	TGTGCCAGCAGCTCCTGGGACTTGGGGGGAGAGACCCAGTACTTC
TRBV6-5	TRBJ2-7	TRBD1	CASSSGGQGYEQYF	TGTGCCAGCAGTTCCGGGGGACAGGGCTACGAGCAGTACTTC
TRBV5-1	TRBJ2-1	TRBD2	CASSLVRLAGYNEQFF	TGCGCCAGCAGCTTGGTTAGATTAGCGGGTTACAATGAGCAGTTCTTC
TRBV2	TRBJ1-5	-	CASLELGDQPQHF	TGTGCCAGCCTGGAGCTTGGCGATCAGCCCCAGCATTTT
TRBV7-8	TRBJ1-1	TRBD1	CASSLAQSGGGSEAFF	TGTGCCAGCAGCTTAGCGCAATCAGGGGGTGGGTCTGAAGCTTTCTTT
TRBV7-2	TRBJ2-7	TRBD2	CASSLAAGGSYEQYF	TGTGCCAGCAGCTTAGCAGCGGGAGGCTCCTACGAGCAGTACTTC
TRBV5-1	TRBJ2-7	-	CASGRGAGEQYF	TGCGCCAGCGGCCGGGGGGCGGGTGAGCAGTACTTC
TRBV19	TRBJ1-2	-	CASSPKAQVRYGYTF	TGTGCCAGTAGCCCTAAGGCCCAGGTCCGCTATGGCTACACCTTC
TRBV18	TRBJ1-1	-	CASSNNRANTEAFF	TGTGCCAGCTCAAATAACAGGGCCAACACTGAAGCTTTCTTT
TRBV19	TRBJ1-1	-	CASRRGGSVINTEAFF	TGTGCCAGTAGGAGGGGAGGCTCAGTTATTAACACTGAAGCTTTCTTT
TRBV5-1	TRBJ1-4	-	CASSLAWSGNEKLFF	TGCGCCAGCAGCTTGGCCTGGTCGGGTAATGAAAAACTGTTTTTT
TRBV5-1	TRBJ2-5	TRBD2	CASSNPGLAGVQETQYF	TGCGCCAGCAGCAACCCGGGACTAGCGGGGGTACAAGAGACCCAGTACTTC
TRBV19	TRBJ1-1	TRBD1	CAGRDRPNTEAFF	TGTGCCGGCAGGGACAGACCGAACACTGAAGCTTTCTTT
TRBV6-6	TRBJ1-2	-	CASSRVRSSGYTF	TGTGCCAGCAGCCGGGTGAGAAGCAGTGGCTACACCTTC
TRBV5-1	TRBJ2-2	TRBD1	CASSLRPGGTGELFF	TGCGCCAGCAGCTTAAGGCCAGGGGGCACCGGGGAGCTGTTTTTT
TRBV10-2	TRBJ1-5	TRBD1	CASSESGTGNQPQHF	TGCGCCAGCAGTGAGTCGGGGACAGGGAATCAGCCCCAGCATTTT
TRBV25-1	TRBJ2-7	TRBD1	CASSHRGSAYEQYF	TGTGCCAGCAGCCACAGGGGCAGCGCCTACGAGCAGTACTTC
TRBV30	TRBJ1-1	-	CAWSRGGLGTEAFF	TGTGCCTGGAGTCGGGGGGGGTTGGGCACTGAAGCTTTCTTT
TRBV5-1	TRBJ1-2	-	CASSLDRQSNYGYTF	TGCGCCAGCAGCTTGGACAGACAATCTAACTATGGCTACACCTTC
TRBV27	TRBJ2-7	-	CASSLIAEAPYEQYF	TGTGCCAGCAGTTTAATAGCGGAAGCTCCCTACGAGCAGTACTTC
TRBV6-6	TRBJ1-5	-	CASRDSRGAQPQHF	TGTGCCAGCAGAGACTCCCGGGGGGCTCAGCCCCAGCATTTT
TRBV6-1	TRBJ1-5	TRBD1	CASSEGQGDRKPQHF	TGTGCCAGCAGTGAAGGACAGGGCGACAGGAAACCCCAGCATTTT
TRBV2	TRBJ2-1	TRBD2	CASSENGLVNEQFF	TGTGCCAGCAGTGAAAATGGACTAGTAAATGAGCAGTTCTTC
TRBV19	TRBJ1-5	TRBD1	CASSGQGGNQPQHF	TGTGCCAGTAGCGGACAGGGGGGCAATCAGCCCCAGCATTTT
TRBV2	TRBJ2-7	TRBD1	CASTVDRAASKF	TGTGCCAGCACCGTAGACAGGGCAGCCTCCAAATTC
TRBV4-3	TRBJ2-7	TRBD1	CASSQGTGGNEQYF	TGCGCCAGCAGCCAGGGGACAGGGGGGAACGAGCAGTACTTC
TRBV6-5	TRBJ2-7	-	CASSYAVSYEQYF	TGTGCCAGCAGTTACGCGGTCTCCTACGAGCAGTACTTC
TRBV7-9	TRBJ1-1	TRBD1	CASSLVLTGGYTEAFF	TGTGCCAGCAGCTTAGTATTGACAGGGGGATACACTGAAGCTTTCTTT
TRBV2	TRBJ2-7	TRBD2	CASSSPGTSAYEQYF	TGTGCCAGCAGTTCTCCCGGGACTAGCGCCTACGAGCAGTACTTC
TRBV30	TRBJ1-1	-	CAWSDIKGGAFF	TGTGCCTGGAGTGATATAAAAGGGGGAGCTTTCTTT
TRBV5-1	TRBJ2-1	TRBD1	CASSLGPGQSYNEQFF	TGCGCCAGCAGCTTGGGCCCGGGACAGTCCTACAATGAGCAGTTCTTC
TRBV6-5	TRBJ2-3	TRBD1	CASSSRTGLFFF	TGTGCCAGCAGCAGTCGGACAGGATTGTTTTTTTTT
TRBV5-1	TRBJ1-1	-	CASSLDSVNTEAFF	TGCGCCAGCAGCTTAGACAGTGTGAACACTGAAGCTTTCTTT
TRBV7-2	TRBJ2-7	-	CASSRGQGLDEQYF	TGTGCCAGCAGCCGAGGCCAGGGTCTCGACGAGCAGTACTTC